The 9 T cell receptor beta chains reported below all come from one sample, sequenced in a study of blood T cell repertoires in COVID-19. Measured with immunoSEQ multiplex PCR; TCRdb has only the in-frame clones, and not every one. This table holds about 180,000 clones, approximately 80% found once. Sequencing used PBMCs or T cells enriched from blood (not recorded which). The receptors were sampled from a man in his sixties who had been exposed to COVID-19.

This chain connects TRBV30 to TRBJ1-6, with no clear D. The CDR3 runs 19 residues. Germline values: CDR1 GTSNPN, CDR2 SVGIG (reference sequence). Trimming shortened V by 2 bases and J by 0 bases, and 20 bases separated the two germline ends. CDR3 nucleotide sequence: TGTGCCTGGAGTACACGGCCTCTTTTCGGGAGCTCCTATAATTCACCCCTCCACTTT. Its translation is CAWSTRPLFGSSYNSPLHF. The full variable domain, in which reference TRBV30 and TRBJ1-6 provide the parts outside the CDR3, is SQTIHQWPATLVQPVGSPLSLECTVEGTSNPNLYWYRQAAGRGLQLLFYSVGIGQISSEVPQNLSASRPQDRQFILSSKKLLLSDSGFYLCAWSTRPLFGSSYNSPLHFGNGTRLTVT.

The V and J genes are TRBV10-3 and TRBJ1-2; weak D call: TRBD1 (6 bases). The CDR3 totals 14 residues. Per germline, CDR1 ENHRY and CDR2 SYGVKD. With 5 bases removed from V and 4 bases from J, the gap between germline ends came to 14 bases. The CDR3 is CAISLDRGVYGYTF. CDR3 in DNA: TGTGCCATCAGTCTGGACAGAGGAGTCTATGGCTACACCTTC.

The chain is built from TRBV6-4 and TRBJ2-7; TRBD1 matches 9 bases. Germline trimming cut 3 bases from V and 0 bases from J; bases unmatched to any gene: 12. Germline lookup yields CDR1 MRHNA and CDR2 SNTAGT. The CDR3 has 18 residues. CDR3 sequence (DNA): TGTGCCAGCAGTGAGCCCCCCGGACAGGGGACCAGCTCCTACGAGCAGTACTTC. Residues: CASSEPPGQGTSSYEQYF.

The CDR3 DNA is TGTGCCAGCAGCTTGGGGCTTGAAAAACTGTTTTTT. Translation gives CASSLGLEKLFF. V and J are TRBV7-9 and TRBJ1-4; possible D gene TRBD1, 5 bases. The germline V gene encodes CDR1 SEHNR and CDR2 FQNEAQ (reference sequence). This CDR3 is built from 12 residues. Trimming left V 3 bases short and J 7 bases short, with 6 bases between.

In this sample, this clone turned up a few times. V is TRBV19 and J is TRBJ2-1; 12 bases line up with TRBD2. The CDR3 is 13 residues long. CDR1 is LNHDA and CDR2 is SQIVND in the germline V gene (reference sequence). CDR3 protein: CASRTSGINEQFF. CDR3 bases: TGTGCTAGCCGGACTAGCGGGATTAATGAGCAGTTCTTC.

This clone has a single count. The V call is TRBV7-2, the J call TRBJ2-3; 7 bases are a match to TRBD1. Germline CDR1 reads SGHTA; CDR2 reads FQGNSA. The CDR3 covers 14 residues. Unmatched junction bases numbered 0, after V lost 3 bases and J lost 0 bases. CDR3 residues: CASSLGQSTDTQYF. CDR3 coding DNA: TGTGCCAGCAGCTTGGGACAGAGCACAGATACGCAGTATTTT.

The chain employs TRBV15 and TRBJ1-5; D perhaps matches TRBD1 (5 bases). The V gene lost 6 bases and the J gene lost 3 bases, with 6 bases spanning the gap. The CDR3 sequence is 12 residues long. Germline V gives CDR1 LNHNV, CDR2 YYDKDF (reference sequence). The CDR3 reads CATRDNNQPQHF. The CDR3 region has the DNA TGTGCCACCAGGGACAACAATCAGCCCCAGCATTTT.

This clone was picked up one time. The chain links TRBV7-3 to TRBJ1-6; 8 bases are shared with TRBD1. V lost 5 bases to trimming and J lost 9 bases; unmatched junction nucleotides: 3. CDR3 length: 13 residues. The germline V gene has CDR1 SGHTA and CDR2 FQGTGA. The CDR3 sequence is CASSQDRVSPLHF. The CDR3 nucleotides are TGTGCCAGCAGCCAGGACAGGGTTTCACCCCTCCACTTT. Full variable domain (rest looked up from reference TRBV7-3 and TRBJ1-6): GAGVSQTPSNKVTEKGKYVELRCDPISGHTALYWYRQSLGQGPEFLIYFQGTGAADDSGLPNDRFFAVRPEGSVSTLKIQRTERGDSAVYLCASSQDRVSPLHFGNGTRLTVT.

The rearrangement joins TRBV23-1 to TRBJ2-5; D might be TRBD2 (5 bases). TRBV23-1 is filed as an ORF, its function uncertain. V lost 7 bases and J lost 1, with 10 bases in between. The CDR3 totals 13 residues. CDR3 nucleotides: TGCGCCAGCATGAGGGAGTGCCAAGAGACCCAGTACTTC. It specifies CASMRECQETQYF.